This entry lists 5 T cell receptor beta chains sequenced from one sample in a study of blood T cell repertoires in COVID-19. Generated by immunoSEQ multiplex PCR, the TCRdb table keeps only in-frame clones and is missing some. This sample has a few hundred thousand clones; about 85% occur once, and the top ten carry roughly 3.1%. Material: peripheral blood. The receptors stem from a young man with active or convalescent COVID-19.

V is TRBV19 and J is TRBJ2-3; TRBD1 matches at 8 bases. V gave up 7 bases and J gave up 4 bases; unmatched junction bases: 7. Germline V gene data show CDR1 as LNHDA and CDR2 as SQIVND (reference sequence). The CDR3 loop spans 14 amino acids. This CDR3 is CASNSQGEADTQYF. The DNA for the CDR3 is TGTGCCAGTAACTCACAGGGGGAGGCAGATACGCAGTATTTT.

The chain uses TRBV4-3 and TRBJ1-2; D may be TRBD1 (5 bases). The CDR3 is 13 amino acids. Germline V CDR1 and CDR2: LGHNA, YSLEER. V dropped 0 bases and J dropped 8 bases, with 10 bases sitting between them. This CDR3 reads CASSQDLGGGYTF. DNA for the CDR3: TGCGCCAGCAGCCAAGATCTCGGGGGAGGCTACACCTTC.

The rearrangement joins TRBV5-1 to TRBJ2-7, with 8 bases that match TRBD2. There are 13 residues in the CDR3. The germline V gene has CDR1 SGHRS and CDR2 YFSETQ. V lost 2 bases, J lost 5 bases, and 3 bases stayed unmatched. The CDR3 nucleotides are TGCGCCAGCAGCTTAGTGACTAGCGACGAGCAGTACTTC. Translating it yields CASSLVTSDEQYF.

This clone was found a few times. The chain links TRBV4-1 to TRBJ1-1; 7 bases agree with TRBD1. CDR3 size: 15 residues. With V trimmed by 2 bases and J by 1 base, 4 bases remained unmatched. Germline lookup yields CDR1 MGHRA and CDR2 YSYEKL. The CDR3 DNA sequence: TGCGCCAGCAGCCAACCGGGACAGACGAACACTGAAGCTTTCTTT. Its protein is CASSQPGQTNTEAFF.

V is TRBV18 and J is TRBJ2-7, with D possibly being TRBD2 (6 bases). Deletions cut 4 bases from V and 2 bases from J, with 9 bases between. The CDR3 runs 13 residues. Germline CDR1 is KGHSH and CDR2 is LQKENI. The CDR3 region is CASSLEGPYEQYF. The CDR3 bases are TGTGCCAGCTCACTGGAGGGTCCCTACGAGCAGTACTTC.